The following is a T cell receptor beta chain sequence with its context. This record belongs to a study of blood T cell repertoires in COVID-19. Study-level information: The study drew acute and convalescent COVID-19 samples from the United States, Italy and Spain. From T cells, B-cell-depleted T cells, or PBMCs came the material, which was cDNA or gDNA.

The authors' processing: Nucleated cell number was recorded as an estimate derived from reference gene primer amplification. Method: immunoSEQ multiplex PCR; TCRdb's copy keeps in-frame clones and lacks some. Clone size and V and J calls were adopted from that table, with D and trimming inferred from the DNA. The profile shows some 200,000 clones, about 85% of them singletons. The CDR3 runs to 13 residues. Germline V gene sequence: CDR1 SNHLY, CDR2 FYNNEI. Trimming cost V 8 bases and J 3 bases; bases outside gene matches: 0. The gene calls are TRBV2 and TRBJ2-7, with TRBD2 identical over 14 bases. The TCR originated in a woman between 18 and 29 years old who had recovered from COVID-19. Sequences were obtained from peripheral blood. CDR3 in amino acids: CASGTSGSYEQYF. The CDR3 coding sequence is TGTGCCAGCGGGACTAGCGGGAGCTACGAGCAGTACTTC.